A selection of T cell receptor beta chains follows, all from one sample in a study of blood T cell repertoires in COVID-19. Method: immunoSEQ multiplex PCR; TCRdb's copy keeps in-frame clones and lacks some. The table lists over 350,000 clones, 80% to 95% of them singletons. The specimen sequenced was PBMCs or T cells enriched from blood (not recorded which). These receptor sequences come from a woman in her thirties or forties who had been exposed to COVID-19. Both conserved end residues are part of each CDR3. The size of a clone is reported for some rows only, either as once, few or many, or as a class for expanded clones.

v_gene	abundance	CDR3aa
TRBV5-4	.	CASSPGQGRETQYF
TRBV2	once	CASNPRAAANTGELFF
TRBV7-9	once	CASSPGGRMNTGELFF
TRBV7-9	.	CASSFLNRTQRYEQYF
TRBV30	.	CAWSGGLAVRDTQYF
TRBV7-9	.	CASSLFLGGSSYNEQFF
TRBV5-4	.	CASSSPGQEVSNYGYTF
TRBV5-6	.	CASRQGVLETQYF
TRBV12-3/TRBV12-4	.	CASSPGGYTEAFF
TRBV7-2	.	CASSLTRIPYTEAFF
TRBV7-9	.	CASSLGDRGGNTIYF
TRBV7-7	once	CASSLGSGRSYEQYF
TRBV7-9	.	CASSATEEQYF
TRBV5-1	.	CASSSGDREGQETQYF
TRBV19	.	CASSTRDFYSPLHF
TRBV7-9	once	CASSSLRGTYGYTF
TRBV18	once	CASSSTVTGTSYEQYF
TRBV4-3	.	CASSQLGSGPQETQYF
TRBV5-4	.	CASTDRNTEAFF
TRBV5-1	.	CASSFSGVDYEQYF
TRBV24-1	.	CATSDGGVQPQHF
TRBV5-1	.	CASSLASFRVTDTQYF
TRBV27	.	CASSLGQVAPGNSPLHF
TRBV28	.	CASSLPGGSYGYTF
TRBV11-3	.	CASSLTQGAGTFF
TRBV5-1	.	CASSLDSPFLGYTF
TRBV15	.	CATRRGGQWDNEQFF
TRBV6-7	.	CASRRQETYEQYF
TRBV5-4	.	CASSRGPYEQYF
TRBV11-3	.	CASSQGQGGWDTDTQYF
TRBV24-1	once	CATSDGGAGGPRGTDTQYF
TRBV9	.	CASSDPAAGCLLAKNIQYF
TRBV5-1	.	CASSPGGGNTIYF
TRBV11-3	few	CASSWKTGTGELFF
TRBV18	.	CASSPTVGTYSNQPQHF
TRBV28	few	CASSLRQGGEQYF
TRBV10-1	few	CAARSKGAGSYAGELFF
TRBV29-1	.	CSVVHGQGGEKLFF
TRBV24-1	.	CATSVAGAGTDTQYF
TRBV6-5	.	CASSGQVVDEKLFF
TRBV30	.	CAWSAEAFANQPQHF
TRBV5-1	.	CASSFGGNSPLHF
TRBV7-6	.	CASSSLRGTSGRAFGANVLTF
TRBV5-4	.	CASSLDTGVDGYTF
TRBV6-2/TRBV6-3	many	CASSSRGASGRSYEQYF